The rows below give T cell receptor beta chains drawn from one sample of a study of blood T cell repertoires in COVID-19. Assay: immunoSEQ multiplex PCR; the TCRdb copy retains only in-frame clones and omits some. The sample carries 150,000 to 200,000 clones, roughly nine tenths recorded once. Input material: PBMCs or T cells enriched from blood (not recorded which). The receptors shown here come from a woman aged 50 to 60 who had recovered from COVID-19. CDR3s include the opening cysteine and the closing phenylalanine or tryptophan. The order of the fields is clone size, CDR3 length, D gene, V gene, J gene, CDR3 protein, CDR3 DNA. The D gene is left open where the match is weak. Size is stated for part of the rows, as once, few or many counts, or as a class when the clone is expanded.

.	16	.	TRBV27	TRBJ1-6	CASSSPATGSNSPLHF	TGTGCCAGCAGCTCACCGGCGACAGGCTCTAATTCACCCCTCCACTTT
.	21	TRBD2	TRBV4-1	TRBJ2-7	CASSPRTSGRSYFGGSYEQYF	TGCGCCAGCAGCCCGCGGACTAGCGGGAGGTCCTATTTTGGCGGCTCCTACGAGCAGTACTTC
.	17	TRBD1	TRBV19	TRBJ2-3	CASKKARDRGLSDTQYF	TGTGCCAGCAAAAAAGCGCGGGACAGGGGGCTTTCAGATACGCAGTATTTT
.	16	TRBD2	TRBV7-2	TRBJ2-3	CASSLRLAGGIDTQYF	TGTGCCAGCAGCCTCAGACTAGCGGGAGGGATAGATACGCAGTATTTT
.	15	TRBD1	TRBV19	TRBJ1-3	CASSGQESSGNTIYF	TGTGCCAGTAGTGGACAGGAGAGCTCTGGAAACACCATATATTTT
.	18	.	TRBV19	TRBJ1-5	CASNPKSSGDGGNQPQHF	TGTGCCAGTAACCCGAAGTCGTCAGGGGATGGTGGCAATCAGCCCCAGCATTTT
.	15	TRBD2	TRBV29-1	TRBJ2-1	CSVEGTSGQYNEQFF	TGCAGCGTTGAGGGGACTAGCGGGCAGTACAATGAGCAGTTCTTC
.	16	TRBD2	TRBV7-2	TRBJ2-1	CASSPRGTSTYNEQFF	TGTGCCAGCAGCCCGAGGGGGACTAGCACATACAATGAGCAGTTCTTC
.	13	.	TRBV6-2/TRBV6-3	TRBJ2-1	CASSKQGWNEQFF	TGTGCCAGCAGTAAACAGGGCTGGAATGAGCAGTTCTTC
.	15	.	TRBV12-5	TRBJ2-7	CASGYPRAGSYEQYF	TGTGCTAGTGGTTACCCACGAGCCGGCTCCTACGAGCAGTACTTC
.	12	TRBD1	TRBV29-1	TRBJ1-1	CSARTGGSEAFF	TGCAGCGCCCGGACAGGGGGTTCTGAAGCTTTCTTT
.	16	.	TRBV7-2	TRBJ1-3	CASSPRQRVSGNTIYF	TGTGCCAGCAGCCCAAGACAGAGAGTCTCTGGAAACACCATATATTTT
.	13	TRBD2	TRBV19	TRBJ2-1	CASRLAGGGEQFF	TGTGCCAGCAGACTAGCGGGAGGCGGTGAGCAGTTCTTC
.	15	TRBD2	TRBV10-1	TRBJ2-7	CASSEGLAEFYEQYF	TGCGCCAGCAGTGAAGGACTAGCGGAGTTCTACGAGCAGTACTTC
few	13	.	TRBV29-1	TRBJ1-4	CSVEEGGREKLFF	TGCAGCGTTGAAGAGGGGGGACGGGAAAAACTGTTTTTT
.	18	TRBD1	TRBV15	TRBJ1-4	CATSSRPTGAGTNEKLFF	TGTGCCACCAGCAGTCGCCCGACAGGGGCAGGAACTAATGAAAAACTGTTTTTT
.	12	.	TRBV29-1	TRBJ2-1	CSADGLYNEQFF	TGCAGCGCTGACGGACTCTACAATGAGCAGTTCTTC
.	14	.	TRBV11-3	TRBJ2-1	CASSPRHIYNEQFF	TGTGCCAGCAGCCCCAGACATATTTACAATGAGCAGTTCTTC
.	16	.	TRBV15	TRBJ2-1	CATSREGLSSYNEQFF	TGTGCCACCAGCAGGGAGGGACTGTCGAGTTACAATGAGCAGTTCTTC
.	16	.	TRBV6-1	TRBJ1-5	CASSDRRQGSNQPQHF	TGTGCCAGCAGTGATAGGCGGCAGGGAAGCAATCAGCCCCAGCATTTT
few	15	.	TRBV21-1	TRBJ2-2	CASRLLRLAGGKLFF	TGTGCCAGCAGGTTACTTCGGCTAGCGGGAGGGAAGCTGTTTTTT
.	14	.	TRBV27	TRBJ1-6	CASSREGYNSPLHF	TGTGCCAGCAGCCGAGAGGGTTATAATTCACCCCTCCACTTT
.	16	.	TRBV19	TRBJ2-1	CASSMFRGGVNNEQFF	TGTGCCAGTAGTATGTTCCGTGGCGGAGTTAACAATGAGCAGTTCTTC
.	17	TRBD2	TRBV2	TRBJ2-1	CASNLEREASSYNEQFF	TGTGCCAGCAACCTGGAGCGGGAGGCCTCCTCCTACAATGAGCAGTTCTTC
.	14	TRBD1	TRBV6-5	TRBJ2-3	CASSYRTGRDTQYF	TGTGCCAGCAGTTACAGGACAGGGAGAGATACGCAGTATTTT
few	14	TRBD1	TRBV5-4	TRBJ1-6	CASSEGQANSPLHF	TGTGCCAGCAGCGAGGGACAGGCAAATTCACCCCTCCACTTT
once	15	TRBD1	TRBV2	TRBJ1-4	CASGRTGPTNEKLFF	TGTGCCAGCGGAAGGACAGGTCCAACTAATGAAAAACTGTTTTTT
.	19	.	TRBV5-4	TRBJ2-6	CASSRMGGFGPSGANVLTF	TGTGCCAGCAGCCGCATGGGAGGTTTCGGTCCCTCTGGGGCCAACGTCCTGACTTTC
once	14	.	TRBV3-1/TRBV3-2	TRBJ2-7	CASSLTFGDIEQYF	TGTGCCAGCAGCCTCACCTTCGGGGACATCGAGCAGTACTTC
.	15	TRBD1	TRBV2	TRBJ1-1	CASSPPTGHLTEAFF	TGTGCCAGCAGTCCTCCGACAGGGCACCTTACTGAAGCTTTCTTT
.	15	TRBD2	TRBV19	TRBJ2-1	CASSIRSGTGDEQFF	TGTGCCAGTAGTATTCGTAGCGGGACGGGAGATGAGCAGTTCTTC
once	13	.	TRBV5-6	TRBJ2-1	CASSWSSYNEQFF	TGTGCCAGCAGCTGGAGCTCCTACAATGAGCAGTTCTTC
.	14	.	TRBV9	TRBJ1-4	CASSAGTGGEKLFF	TGTGCCAGCAGCGCCGGGACGGGGGGGGAAAAACTGTTTTTT
.	14	.	TRBV6-5	TRBJ1-4	CASRKTGTNEKLFF	TGTGCCAGCAGGAAGACAGGCACTAATGAAAAACTGTTTTTT
.	14	.	TRBV27	TRBJ1-2	CASSLLGENYGYTF	TGTGCCAGCAGTTTACTAGGCGAGAACTATGGCTACACCTTC
.	22	.	TRBV18	TRBJ2-6	CASSPRHIGTSFAFSGANVLTF	TGTGCCAGCTCACCACGTCATATCGGGACATCATTCGCTTTCTCTGGGGCCAACGTCCTGACTTTC
.	19	TRBD1	TRBV13	TRBJ1-6	CASSRRDRGRLTRYSPLHF	TGTGCCAGCAGCCGAAGAGACAGGGGGCGACTTACTCGTTATTCACCCCTCCACTTT
.	12	.	TRBV5-5	TRBJ1-5	CASSFIGGPQHF	TGTGCCAGCAGCTTCATCGGTGGGCCCCAGCATTTT
.	15	TRBD2	TRBV11-2	TRBJ2-5	CASSKTPGGQETQYF	TGTGCCAGCAGCAAAACCCCGGGGGGTCAAGAGACCCAGTACTTC
.	13	.	TRBV28	TRBJ1-5	CASRRAPNQPQHF	TGTGCCAGCAGGAGGGCCCCCAATCAGCCCCAGCATTTT
.	16	TRBD2	TRBV7-2	TRBJ2-3	CASSLDSSGGTDTQYF	TGTGCCAGCAGCTTAGACTCTAGCGGAGGCACAGATACGCAGTATTTT
once	14	TRBD2	TRBV19	TRBJ2-7	CASKKSSGTYEQYF	TGTGCCAGTAAGAAATCTAGCGGGACCTACGAGCAGTACTTC
.	13	.	TRBV12-3/TRBV12-4	TRBJ2-7	CASSGASSYEQYF	TGTGCCAGCAGTGGGGCGTCCTCCTACGAGCAGTACTTC
once	14	TRBD2	TRBV19	TRBJ2-7	CASKVTSGSYEQYF	TGTGCCAGTAAGGTCACTAGCGGAAGTTACGAGCAGTACTTC
few	16	.	TRBV6-5	TRBJ1-2	CASSYSARGDLNGYTF	TGTGCCAGCAGTTACTCTGCACGGGGGGATCTAAATGGCTACACCTTC
.	15	.	TRBV29-1	TRBJ2-5	CSVEDQSFQEETQYF	TGCAGCGTTGAAGATCAGAGCTTTCAGGAAGAGACCCAGTACTTC
.	14	.	TRBV6-2/TRBV6-3	TRBJ2-5	CASSTPTAAPSQYF	TGTGCCAGCAGTACCCCGACAGCCGCTCCGTCCCAGTACTTC
.	16	TRBD2	TRBV7-7	TRBJ2-5	CASSFGLAGLGETQYF	TGTGCTAGCAGCTTCGGACTAGCGGGACTGGGGGAGACCCAGTACTTC
.	14	.	TRBV6-5	TRBJ2-7	CASSYSSTGREQYF	TGTGCCAGCAGTTACTCGAGTACAGGGCGCGAGCAGTACTTC
.	14	.	TRBV28	TRBJ1-2	CASSLGHSSFGYTF	TGTGCCAGCAGTTTGGGGCATTCCTCCTTTGGCTACACCTTC
.	15	TRBD2	TRBV18	TRBJ2-1	CASSVGLAGGNEQFF	TGTGCCAGCTCAGTCGGACTAGCGGGAGGCAATGAGCAGTTCTTC
once	15	TRBD2	TRBV2	TRBJ2-1	CASSERSGIGNEQFF	TGTGCCAGCAGTGAACGTAGCGGGATAGGTAATGAGCAGTTCTTC